A single sample is the source of the 20 T cell receptor beta chains below, sequenced in a study of CD8 T cells in Susac syndrome. It was with random hexamers that about 0.45 to 1 ug RNA was reverse transcribed. Via MiXCR, TCRdb re-called the immunoSEQ multiplex PCR reads, giving one row per CDR3 protein. The table lists under 200,000 distinct CDR3 sequences, 85% to 95% of them singletons. Material for sequencing was CD8+ T cells from PBMCs. The origin of the receptors is a human donor with Susac syndrome.

This clonotype occurred once. The genes are TRBV27 and TRBJ2-7; possibly TRBD2 for D (6 bases). This CDR3 has 13 amino acids. Deletions cut 6 bases from V and 6 bases from J, with 15 bases between. Germline CDR1 and CDR2: MNHEY and SMNVEV (reference sequence). The CDR3 nucleotides read TGTGCCAGCAGGTCCCAACTAGCCTCCGAGCAGTACTTC. Its translation: CASRSQLASEQYF.

The chain uses TRBV30 and TRBJ1-2, with D hard to call. Trimming stripped 2 bases from V and 8 bases from J, with 12 bases between. There are 12 residues in the CDR3. Looked up from germline, CDR1 is GTSNPN and CDR2 is SVGIG (reference sequence). This chain's CDR3 is CAWSPGIRGYTF. As DNA, the CDR3 is TGTGCCTGGAGTCCCGGGATCCGAGGCTACACCTTC.

CDR3 DNA: TGTGCCAGCACCCCTGCCGGTCGCACAGATACGCAGTATTTT. Its protein product is CASTPAGRTDTQYF. V usage is TRBV27 and J usage is TRBJ2-3; D is unclear. Germline values: CDR1 MNHEY, CDR2 SMNVEV (reference sequence). V was shortened by 7 bases and J by 1 base, with 12 bases between the two germline ends. The CDR3 length is 14 residues.

This chain uses TRBV9 with TRBJ2-1; the match to TRBD1 covers 12 bases. In germline, CDR1 is SGDLS, CDR2 YYNGEE. This CDR3 is 15 amino acids long. V was pared by 4 bases and J by 8 bases, with 7 bases of the junction left unmatched. The CDR3 reads CASSPGTGGPDEQFF. CDR3 nucleotide sequence: TGTGCCAGCAGCCCGGGGACAGGGGGCCCAGATGAGCAGTTCTTC.

The chain uses TRBV9 and TRBJ1-4, with unresolved D. V gave up 3 bases and J gave up 5 bases, with 14 bases separating them. CDR3 size: 15 residues. CDR1 SGDLS and CDR2 YYNGEE come from the germline V gene. Here the CDR3 DNA reads TGTGCCAGCAGCGGTGATGGAGGGTCAAATGAAAAACTGTTTTTT. Translated: CASSGDGGSNEKLFF.

About this clonotype itself: The junction shows a germline mismatch at one end, possibly a read error. The V gene is TRBV20-1, the J gene TRBJ1-1; D unclear. Germline CDR1 reads DFQATT; CDR2 reads SNEGSKA (reference sequence). The CDR3 spans 12 residues. The chain's CDR3 is CSSKPGNTEAFF. DNA of the CDR3: TGTAGCTCTAAGCCGGGCAACACTGAAGCTTTCTTT.

V and J are TRBV27 and TRBJ1-5; D call uncertain. The V gene lost 0 bases and the J gene lost 6 bases, with 6 bases spanning the gap. This CDR3 has 13 amino acids. CDR1 is MNHEY and CDR2 is SMNVEV in the germline V gene (reference sequence). This chain's CDR3 is CASSLSMGQPQHF. DNA of the CDR3: TGTGCCAGCAGTTTATCGATGGGTCAGCCCCAGCATTTT.

This rearrangement joins TRBV18 to TRBJ2-1; unclear D gene. This CDR3 spans 12 amino acids. V lost 2 bases, J lost 6 bases, and 5 bases lay in between. Germline V gene sequence: CDR1 KGHSH, CDR2 LQKENI. CDR3 sequence (DNA): TGTGCCAGCTCACCATATCTCAATGAGCAGTTCTTC. Its protein product is CASSPYLNEQFF.

The rearrangement uses TRBV9 and TRBJ2-2, with 8 bases aligning to TRBD2. Germline V gives CDR1 SGDLS, CDR2 YYNGEE. CDR3 size: 16 residues. The junction had 7 bases not matched to a gene; V was cut back by 5 bases and J by 1 base. DNA of the CDR3: TGTGCCAGCAGGAGAACTAGCGGAGGGAACACCGGGGAGCTGTTTTTT. This gives the protein CASRRTSGGNTGELFF.

The chain joins TRBV2 to TRBJ2-2; 11 bases are a match to TRBD2. There are 14 residues in the CDR3. From germline, CDR1 is SNHLY and CDR2 FYNNEI. Trimming at V came to 8 bases and at J to 5 bases, leaving 4 bases not matched to a gene. CDR3 amino acids: CASYLAGGTGELFF. CDR3 bases: TGTGCCAGCTATCTAGCGGGAGGAACCGGGGAGCTGTTTTTT.

The V gene is TRBV7-8, the J gene TRBJ2-7, with a weak D call TRBD1 (6 bases). The CDR3 is 11 residues long. The V gene's germline CDR1 is SGHVS and CDR2 FQNEAQ. The V gene lost 5 bases and the J gene lost 7 bases, with 9 bases spanning the gap. The CDR3 sequence is CASSTGTEQYF. The CDR3 region has the DNA TGTGCCAGCAGCACAGGGACGGAGCAGTACTTC.

This chain links TRBV7-9 with TRBJ1-5; D ambiguous. The CDR3 covers 14 residues. Trimming pared 1 base from V and 2 bases from J, leaving 6 bases between. CDR1 SEHNR and CDR2 FQNEAQ come from the germline V gene (reference sequence). The CDR3 coding sequence is TGTGCCAGCAGCTTAGGGCGGGGCAATCAGCCCCAGCATTTT. Translated, it gives CASSLGRGNQPQHF.

This chain connects TRBV5-1 to TRBJ2-5, with TRBD1 matching over 11 bases. The CDR3 extends over 15 amino acids. J was trimmed by 1 base and V by 3 bases; bases with no gene match: 2. The germline gives CDR1 SGHRS, CDR2 YFSETQ. DNA of the CDR3: TGCGCCAGCAGCTGGGGGACAGGGGGCCAAGAGACCCAGTACTTC. Translating gives CASSWGTGGQETQYF.

The rearrangement joins TRBV29-1 to TRBJ2-7; 11 nucleotides line up with TRBD1. The CDR3 covers 12 residues. The ends lost 6 bases at V and 3 bases at J; junction bases unmatched: 1. In germline, CDR1 is SQVTM, CDR2 ANQGSEA. CDR3 in amino acids: CSVGTGGYEQYF. The CDR3 DNA reads as TGCAGCGTCGGGACAGGGGGCTACGAGCAGTACTTC.

The rearrangement uses TRBV12-3 or TRBV12-4 and TRBJ2-7; D might be TRBD1 (6 bases). V was cut by 3 bases and J by 6 bases, with 12 bases left in between. This CDR3 is 13 amino acids long. CDR3 residues: CASSFVGQLEQYF. CDR3 coding DNA: TGTGCCAGCAGTTTTGTTGGACAGCTCGAGCAGTACTTC.

The chain combines TRBV12-3 or TRBV12-4 with TRBJ1-5, with unresolved D. The ends were cut back, 11 bases at V and 3 bases at J, with 14 bases in the middle. The CDR3 length is 13 residues. The CDR3 nucleotides are TGTGCCGGCGCCGGATCTCCCAATCAGCCCCAGCATTTT. Translated: CAGAGSPNQPQHF.

This chain uses TRBV20-1 with TRBJ2-1; 7 bases map to TRBD2. CDR3 length equals 14 residues. The junction had 6 bases not matched to a gene; V was cut back by 6 bases and J by 1 base. Germline V gene lookup returns CDR1 DFQATT and CDR2 SNEGSKA (reference sequence). The CDR3 DNA is TGCAGTGCCGTTAGCGGGTTATCCTACAATGAGCAGTTCTTC. Translation gives CSAVSGLSYNEQFF.

The genes are TRBV7-6 and TRBJ2-2, with D tentatively TRBD1 or TRBD2 (5 bases each). Trimming took 3 bases from V and 2 from J, leaving 13 bases between them. Looked up from germline, CDR1 is SGHVS and CDR2 is FNYEAQ. The CDR3 consists of 16 residues. CDR3 nucleotides: TGTGCCAGCAGCTTGTGGGACGGGCCAAACACCGGGGAGCTGTTTTTT. It is translated as CASSLWDGPNTGELFF.

The V and J genes are TRBV7-2 and TRBJ1-5; D call uncertain. V was clipped by 1 base and J by 7 bases, with 8 bases between them. The CDR3 loop spans 13 amino acids. Looked up from germline, CDR1 is SGHTA and CDR2 is FQGNSA. CDR3 coding DNA: TGTGCCAGCAGCTTAGGTAACCGGCAGCCCCAGCATTTT. Translated, it gives CASSLGNRQPQHF.

The chain employs TRBV4-1 and TRBJ1-6; the D is unclear. In germline, CDR1 is MGHRA, CDR2 YSYEKL. With 2 bases removed from V and 5 bases from J, the gap between germline ends came to 1 base. The CDR3 has 12 residues. CDR3 sequence: CASSQNNSPLHF. The CDR3 coding sequence is TGCGCCAGCAGCCAAAATAATTCACCCCTCCACTTT.